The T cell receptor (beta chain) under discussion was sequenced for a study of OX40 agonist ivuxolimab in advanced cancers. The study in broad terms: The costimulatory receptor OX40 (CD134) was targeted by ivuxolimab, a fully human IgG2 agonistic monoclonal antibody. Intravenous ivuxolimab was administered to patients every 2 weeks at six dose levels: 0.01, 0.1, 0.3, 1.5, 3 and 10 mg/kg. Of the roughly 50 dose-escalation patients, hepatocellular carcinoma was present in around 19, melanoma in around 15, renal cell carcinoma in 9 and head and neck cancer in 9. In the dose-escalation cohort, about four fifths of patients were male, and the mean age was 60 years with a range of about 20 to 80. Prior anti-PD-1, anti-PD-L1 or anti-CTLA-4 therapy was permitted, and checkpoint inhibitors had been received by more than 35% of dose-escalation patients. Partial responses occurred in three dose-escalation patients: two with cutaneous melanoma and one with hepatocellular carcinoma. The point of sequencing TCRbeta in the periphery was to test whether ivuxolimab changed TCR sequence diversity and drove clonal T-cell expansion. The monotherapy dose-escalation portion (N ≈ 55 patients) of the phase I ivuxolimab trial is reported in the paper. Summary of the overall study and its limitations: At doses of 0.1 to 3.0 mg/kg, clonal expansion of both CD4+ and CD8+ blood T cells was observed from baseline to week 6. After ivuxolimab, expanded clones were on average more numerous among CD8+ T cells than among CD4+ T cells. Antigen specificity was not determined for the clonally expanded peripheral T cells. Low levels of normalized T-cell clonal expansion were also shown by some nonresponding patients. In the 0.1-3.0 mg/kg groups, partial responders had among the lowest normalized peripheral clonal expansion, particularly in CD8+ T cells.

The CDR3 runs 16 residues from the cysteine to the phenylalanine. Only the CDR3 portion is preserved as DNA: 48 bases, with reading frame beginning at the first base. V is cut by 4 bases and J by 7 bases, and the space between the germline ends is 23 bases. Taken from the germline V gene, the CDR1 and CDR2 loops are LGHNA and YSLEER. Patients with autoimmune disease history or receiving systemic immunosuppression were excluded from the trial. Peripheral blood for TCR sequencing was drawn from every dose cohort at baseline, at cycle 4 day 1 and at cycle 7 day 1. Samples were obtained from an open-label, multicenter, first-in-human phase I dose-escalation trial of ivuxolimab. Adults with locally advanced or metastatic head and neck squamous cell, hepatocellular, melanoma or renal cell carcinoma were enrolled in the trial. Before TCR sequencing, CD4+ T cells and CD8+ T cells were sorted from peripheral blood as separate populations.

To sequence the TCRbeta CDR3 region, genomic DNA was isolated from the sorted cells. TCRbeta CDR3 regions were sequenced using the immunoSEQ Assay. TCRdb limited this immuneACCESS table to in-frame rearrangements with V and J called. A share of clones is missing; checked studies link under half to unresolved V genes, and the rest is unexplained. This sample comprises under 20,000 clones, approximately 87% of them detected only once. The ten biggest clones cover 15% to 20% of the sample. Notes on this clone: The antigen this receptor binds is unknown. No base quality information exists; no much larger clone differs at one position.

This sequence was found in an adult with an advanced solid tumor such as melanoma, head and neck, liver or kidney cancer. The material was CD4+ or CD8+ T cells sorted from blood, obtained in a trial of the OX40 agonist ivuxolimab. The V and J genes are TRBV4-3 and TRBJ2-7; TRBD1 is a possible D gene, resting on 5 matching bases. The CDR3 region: CASSRETAGLMGEQYF. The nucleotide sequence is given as TGCGCCAGCAGCCGTGAGACGGCAGGGCTCATGGGGGAGCAGTACTTC.